One T cell receptor (beta chain) is described in this entry. The data originate from a study of blood T cell repertoires in COVID-19. Whole-study context: Samples of COVID-19 (acute and convalescent) were obtained from the United States, Italy and Spain. PBMCs, B-cell-depleted T cells, or T cells were the source of the cDNA or gDNA that made up the material.

Authors' data handling: For nucleated cells, counts were estimated from reference gene primer amplification. Repertoires were generated with immunoSEQ multiplex PCR, while TCRdb's copy carries only in-frame clones and drops some. V, J and clone size are taken as reported in that table, and D and trimming were inferred from the DNA itself. This table holds some 42,000 clones, over 60% found once. The CDR3 contains 16 residues. The V segment lost 0 bases and the J segment 8 bases; nucleotides outside the gene matches: 7. Germline-derived CDR1 and CDR2 are SEHNR and FQNEAQ (reference sequence). The TCR sequence derives from a woman in her 70s with acute or convalescent COVID-19. The sample was peripheral blood. This chain uses TRBV7-9 with TRBJ2-1; TRBD2 aligns across 10 bases. The CDR3 protein is CASSLALASGSDEQFF. In DNA, the CDR3 is TGTGCCAGCAGCTTAGCGCTCGCTAGCGGGAGCGATGAGCAGTTCTTC. Looking up the rest from reference TRBV7-9 and TRBJ2-1 gives the full variable domain: DTGVSQNPRHKITKRGQNVTFRCDPISEHNRLYWYRQTLGQGPEFLTYFQNEAQLEKSRLLSDRFSAERPKGSFSTLEIQRTEQGDSAMYLCASSLALASGSDEQFFGPGTRLTVL.